Below are 10 T cell receptor beta chains sequenced from a single sample in a study of cytomegalovirus exposure and HLA in healthy donors. PCR involved 60 Vbeta and 13 Jbeta primers. Clones were read by immunoSEQ multiplex PCR, and TCRdb kept only the in-frame ones, dropping some. The table has 200,000 to 250,000 clones, about 77% seen once; the top ten hold 1.8%. The sequenced sample was PBMCs. All receptors derive from a young woman in good health and CMV-seronegative.

The rearrangement joins TRBV19 to TRBJ2-3; D is unclear. The V gene's germline CDR1 is LNHDA and CDR2 SQIVND (reference sequence). V lost 7 bases, J lost 4 bases, and 24 bases lay in between. The CDR3 sequence is 17 residues long. CDR3 loop: CASKIVAGQSPPDTQYF. DNA for the CDR3: TGTGCCAGTAAGATAGTGGCAGGCCAGAGTCCCCCAGATACGCAGTATTTT.

The genes are TRBV2 and TRBJ2-1, with 13 bases matching TRBD2. The ends lost 5 bases at V and 10 bases at J; junction bases unmatched: 8. This CDR3 has 15 residues. The V gene's germline CDR1 is SNHLY and CDR2 FYNNEI. CDR3 sequence reads: CASSSGLAGPQEQFF. CDR3 DNA sequence: TGTGCCAGCAGTTCGGGACTAGCGGGGCCCCAGGAGCAGTTCTTC.

The rearrangement uses TRBV5-8 and TRBJ2-7; no reliable D call. This CDR3 has 11 residues. The germline V gene has CDR1 SGHTS and CDR2 YDEGEE. The ends were cut back, 4 bases at V and 4 bases at J, with 6 bases in the middle. The CDR3 nucleotides read TGTGCCAGCAGCCCTCTGTACGAGCAGTACTTC. Protein product: CASSPLYEQYF.

Points on this clone: Its ends do not fully match the called genes, so a read error is possible. The chain joins TRBV7-7 to TRBJ2-5, with 13 bases matching TRBD2. There are 15 residues in the CDR3. Per the germline V gene, CDR1 is SSHAT and CDR2 is FNYEAQ (reference sequence). As DNA, the CDR3 is TGTGCTAGCAGCTTAGGACTAGCGGGAGAAGAGACCCAGTACTTC. As protein: CASSLGLAGEETQYF. The variable domain in full, with the rest retrieved from reference TRBV7-7 and TRBJ2-5, is GAGVSQSPRYKVTKRGQDVTLRCDPISSHATLYWYQQALGQGPEFLTYFNYEAQPDKSGLPSDRFSAERPEGSISTLTIQRTEQRDSAMYRCASSLGLAGEETQYFGPGTRLLVL.

CDR3 sequence reads: CASSSADTQYF. CDR3 nucleotide sequence: TGTGCCAGCTCATCTGCAGATACGCAGTATTTT. V is TRBV18 and J is TRBJ2-3; no clear D gene. The CDR3 spans 11 residues. Between the trimmed V and J ends, which lost 5 bases and 4 bases, there was a span of 4 bases. The germline V gene has CDR1 KGHSH and CDR2 LQKENI. Using reference TRBV18 and TRBJ2-3 for the parts outside the CDR3, the full variable domain is NAGVMQNPRHLVRRRGQEARLRCSPMKGHSHVYWYRQLPEEGLKFMVYLQKENIIDESGMPKERFSAEFPKEGPSILRIQQVVRGDSAAYFCASSSADTQYFGPGTRLTVL.

The rearrangement uses TRBV21-1 and TRBJ1-2; the DNA was not compared with TRBD1, the D call given in the table. TRBV21-1 is shown as a pseudogene. This CDR3 spans 14 amino acids. CDR3 sequence (DNA): TGTGCCAGCAGTTCCGACAGGGAAAATTATGGCTACACCTTC. It specifies CASSSDRENYGYTF.

The V gene is TRBV6-5, the J gene TRBJ1-4; D perhaps matches TRBD1 (6 bases). CDR3 length equals 14 residues. V was pared by 6 bases and J by 5 bases, with 13 bases between. Germline values: CDR1 MNHEY, CDR2 SVGAGI. Here the CDR3 DNA reads TGTGCCAGCAGGCAGGGGTCCGAAAATGAAAAACTGTTTTTT. Its translation is CASRQGSENEKLFF.

This chain connects TRBV25-1 to TRBJ2-7, with TRBD2 identical over 10 bases. With 3 bases clipped from V and 7 bases from J, the junction kept 9 bases outside the gene matches. Germline-derived CDR1 and CDR2 are MGHDK and SYGVNS. This CDR3 is built from 15 residues. This CDR3 reads CASSETLAGVGEQYF. In DNA, the CDR3 is TGTGCCAGCAGTGAGACCCTAGCGGGAGTGGGGGAGCAGTACTTC.

This clone occurred a few times. The J gene is TRBJ2-6, the V gene TRBV20-1; D remains unclear. Germline V gene sequence: CDR1 DFQATT, CDR2 SNEGSKA (reference sequence). This CDR3 spans 11 amino acids. V was trimmed by 3 bases and J by 10 bases, leaving 7 bases between them. The CDR3, as DNA: TGCAGTGCTAGGACGGAGAACGTCCTGACTTTC. Translating gives CSARTENVLTF.

The V gene is TRBV28, the J gene TRBJ1-1, with 10 bases identical to TRBD1. CDR3 length equals 19 residues. The trim removed 7 bases at V and 0 bases at J, leaving 17 bases unmatched. Germline V gene lookup returns CDR1 MDHEN and CDR2 SYDVKM. The DNA for the CDR3 is TGTGCCAGCACCGACAGGGGGCCCGGCCCCACCCCTATGAACACTGAAGCTTTCTTT. Translated: CASTDRGPGPTPMNTEAFF.